Described below is a single T cell receptor beta chain sequence and its context. Its specificity is unknown. The germline gene is not matched at one end of the junction; a read error may be the cause. TCRB libraries came from RNA via three nested multiplex PCR rounds. From the multiplex PCR reads, TCRdb called clonotypes with MiXCR, one entry per CDR3 protein. The sample lists about 9,600 distinct CDR3 sequences, about 67% seen once, with roughly 50% in the top ten. The CDR3 has 17 residues. CDR1 is SEHNR and CDR2 is FQNEAQ in the germline V gene (reference sequence). This entry comes from a study of tumor-infiltrating lymphocytes in glioblastoma multiforme. Study observations and caveats: Functional subtype sorting of these T cells was not performed. The TCR and somatic mutation analysis included just one glioblastoma patient.

Sequenced input: brain tumor tissue. The chain recombines TRBV7-9 with TRBJ2-1, with TRBD2 matching over 13 bases. The sequence came from a male donor with glioblastoma. CDR3 in DNA: TGTGCCAGCAGGTCGACTAGCGGGAGGACACTTTACAGTGAGCTGTTCTTC. As protein: CASRSTSGRTLYSELFF.